This T cell receptor beta chain was retrieved from a study of beta chain features in type 1 diabetes. For the study at large: Healthy donors and patients had similar age, gender and cell yields.

Study conclusions and caveats: Shortening that was moderate but significant affected the TCRB CDR3s of Type 1 diabetes patients in all four CD4+ subsets.

Reverse transcription of all isolated RNA meant that expressed TCRB transcripts were sequenced. This table comes from immunoSEQ multiplex PCR, and its TCRdb copy is limited to in-frame clones, with some not included. This sample has hundreds of thousands of clones, with about 15% found just once. The germline gives CDR1 LNHNV, CDR2 YYDKDF (reference sequence). Trimming removed 3 bases from V and 5 bases from J; junction bases left unmatched: 4. This CDR3 spans 16 amino acids. Sorted cells reached over 98% purity in every population. On this clone: Its antigen is as yet unknown.

The sequenced sample was naive CD4+ T cells from blood. The source of this sequence is a man aged 25 to 40 in good health. This sequence joins TRBV15 and TRBJ2-3, with 14 bases that match TRBD2. The CDR3: CATSSVTSGRVDTQYF. CDR3 DNA: TGTGCCACCAGCAGCGTGACTAGCGGGAGGGTAGATACGCAGTATTTT. The complete variable domain, with remaining parts taken from reference TRBV15 and TRBJ2-3, reads DAMVIQNPRYQVTQFGKPVTLSCSQTLNHNVMYWYQQKSSQAPKLLFHYYDKDFNNEADTPDNFQSRRPNTSFCFLDIRSPGLGDTAMYLCATSSVTSGRVDTQYFGPGTRLTVL.